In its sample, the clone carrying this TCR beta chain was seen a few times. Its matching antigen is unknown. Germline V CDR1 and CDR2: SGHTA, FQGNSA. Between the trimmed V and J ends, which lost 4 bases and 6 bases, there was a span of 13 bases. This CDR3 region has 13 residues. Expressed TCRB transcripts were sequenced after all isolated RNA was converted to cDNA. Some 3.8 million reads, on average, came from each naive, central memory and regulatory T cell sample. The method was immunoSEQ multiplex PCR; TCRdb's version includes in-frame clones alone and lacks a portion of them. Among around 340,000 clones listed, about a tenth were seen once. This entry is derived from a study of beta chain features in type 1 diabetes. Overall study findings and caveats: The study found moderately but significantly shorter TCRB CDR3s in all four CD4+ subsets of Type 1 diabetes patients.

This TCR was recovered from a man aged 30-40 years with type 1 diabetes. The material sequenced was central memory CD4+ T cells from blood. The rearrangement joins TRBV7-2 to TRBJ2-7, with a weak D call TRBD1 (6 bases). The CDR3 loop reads CASSSVPTGEQYF. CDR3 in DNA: TGTGCCAGCAGCTCCGTCCCGACAGGCGAGCAGTACTTC.